This T cell receptor beta chain was sequenced during a study of cytomegalovirus exposure and HLA in healthy donors. The study's findings and limits: Per a prior analysis, the majority of TCR beta V segments were productive roughly 87% or roughly 30% of the time. In a later analysis, V- and J-gene trimming of beta chains associated with a DCLRE1C missense variant, replicated independently.

The primer mix had 60 Vbeta and 13 Jbeta primers. Only in-frame clones appear in the TCRdb table, and some are missing; sequencing was by immunoSEQ multiplex PCR. The table records 100,000 to 140,000 clones, over 75% of them present only once. Regarding this clone: The antigen is undetermined.

Germline CDR1 reads LGHNA; CDR2 reads YNFKEQ. The CDR3 covers 11 residues. Trimming cost V 4 bases and J 11 bases, with 11 bases left between them. V is TRBV4-2 and J is TRBJ1-1, with D perhaps matching TRBD1 (6 bases). Sequences were obtained from PBMCs. The clonotype was recovered from a man aged 25-45 years in good health and CMV-seronegative. CDR3 DNA sequence: TGTGCCAGCAGCCTCCAGGGGTTGGCTTTCTTT. It yields the protein CASSLQGLAFF.